The 32 T cell receptor beta chains below come from one sample, sequenced in a study of cytomegalovirus exposure and HLA in healthy donors. Vbeta (60) and Jbeta (13) primers were used in the PCR. TCRdb's table, derived via immunoSEQ multiplex PCR, lists solely in-frame clones and lacks some. The table has approximately 150,000 clones, about four fifths seen once. Sequencing was performed on PBMCs. The receptors were sampled from a man between 18 and 29 years old in good health and CMV-seronegative.

J is TRBJ1-5 and V is TRBV6-1, with D uncertain. In germline, CDR1 is MNHNS, CDR2 SASEGT. The V gene lost 2 bases and the J gene lost 5 bases, with 16 bases spanning the gap. The CDR3 is 16 amino acids. For the CDR3, the DNA is TGTGCCAGCAGTGAACGTACAGACCTCCCCGATCAGCCCCAGCATTTT. Amino acids: CASSERTDLPDQPQHF.

Points on this clone: The junction departs from germline at one end; a sequencing error may be responsible. This sequence joins TRBV19 and TRBJ1-6; maybe TRBD1 (6 bases). Germline lookup yields CDR1 LNHDA and CDR2 SQIVND (reference sequence). This CDR3 has 13 amino acids. CDR3 sequence (DNA): TGTGCCAGCAGTAAGGGGGAAGGTTCACCCCTCCACTTT. Translation: CASSKGEGSPLHF.

The chain carries TRBV9 and TRBJ2-1, with D maybe TRBD1 (6 bases). The CDR3 covers 17 residues. CDR1 is SGDLS, CDR2 YYNGEE, per germline. Trimming shortened V by 2 bases and J by 4 bases, and 19 bases separated the two germline ends. The CDR3 nucleotides are TGTGCCAGCAGCGTTAACTCCCGGGACAAAAGATACAATGAGCAGTTCTTC. This encodes CASSVNSRDKRYNEQFF.

This clone appeared a single time. The rearrangement joins TRBV6-1 to TRBJ1-4, with 8 positions matching TRBD1. The V and J ends lost 4 bases and 2 bases, in that order; junction bases with no gene match: 6. This CDR3 has 16 amino acids. Germline V gene data show CDR1 as MNHNS and CDR2 as SASEGT. CDR3 sequence (DNA): TGTGCCAGCAGTGGTCCATCAGGGGGCACTAATGAAAAACTGTTTTTT. Protein sequence: CASSGPSGGTNEKLFF.

The chain links TRBV14 to TRBJ1-1; D is ambiguous. Trimming pared 3 bases from V and 7 bases from J, leaving 9 bases between. Germline V CDR1 and CDR2: SGHDN, FVKESK. The CDR3 is 12 residues long. CDR3 region: CASSQFTLEAFF. DNA of the CDR3: TGTGCCAGCAGCCAGTTCACTCTTGAAGCTTTCTTT.

The gene calls are TRBV19 and TRBJ2-1, with D possibly TRBD1 on 5 matching bases. There are 13 residues in the CDR3. The ends were cut back, 3 bases at V and 7 bases at J, with 10 bases in the middle. CDR1 and CDR2 (germline): LNHDA, SQIVND (reference sequence). CDR3 nucleotide sequence: TGTGCCAGTAGTATTTCCCCAGGGAATGAGCAGTTCTTC. Translated, it gives CASSISPGNEQFF.

This chain uses TRBV6-1 with TRBJ2-7; possible D gene TRBD2, 5 bases. Trimming removed 2 bases at V and 4 bases at J, with 12 bases between. CDR1 MNHNS and CDR2 SASEGT come from the germline V gene. The CDR3 is 14 residues long. The CDR3 DNA reads as TGTGCCAGCAGTGAATTCGCGGGTGGGTACGAGCAGTACTTC. It codes for CASSEFAGGYEQYF.

The chain combines TRBV4-1 with TRBJ2-7; D perhaps matches TRBD1 (6 bases). The CDR3 is 16 residues long. Between the trimmed V and J ends, which lost 2 bases and 0 bases, there was a span of 14 bases. Germline CDR1 is MGHRA and CDR2 is YSYEKL. This CDR3 is CASSQTTGAISYEQYF. CDR3 in DNA: TGCGCCAGCAGCCAAACGACAGGAGCTATCTCCTACGAGCAGTACTTC.

This sequence joins TRBV5-6 and TRBJ2-3, with TRBD2 matching over 7 bases. After removal of 0 bases from V and 5 bases from J, the junction contained 3 bases not matched to a gene. CDR1 SGHDT and CDR2 YYEEEE come from the germline V gene. The CDR3 loop spans 14 amino acids. CDR3 amino acids: CASSLGGEGDTQYF. The CDR3 DNA reads as TGTGCCAGCAGCTTGGGGGGGGAGGGAGATACGCAGTATTTT.

V and J are TRBV5-4 and TRBJ1-6; no firm D call. The CDR3 is 16 residues long. The V end was cut by 0 bases, the J end by 6 bases, with 13 bases between. CDR1 and CDR2 (germline): SGHNT, YYREEE (reference sequence). The CDR3 DNA is TGTGCCAGCAGCTTGGCCGTCGGGTCAGTTAATTCACCCCTCCACTTT. Protein: CASSLAVGSVNSPLHF.

The chain carries TRBV5-4 and TRBJ1-1; 7 nucleotides align to TRBD1. Germline values: CDR1 SGHNT, CDR2 YYREEE (reference sequence). Trimming removed 2 bases from V and 5 bases from J; junction bases left unmatched: 6. The CDR3 totals 14 residues. Here the CDR3 DNA reads TGTGCCAGCAGCTTACAGGGGAGTAATACTGAAGCTTTCTTT. This translates into CASSLQGSNTEAFF.

Points on this clone: One junction end disagrees with the germline gene, perhaps due to a read error. The chain uses TRBV10-2 and TRBJ1-5; no reliable D call. This CDR3 has 14 amino acids. Germline-derived CDR1 and CDR2 are WSHSY and SAAADI. The CDR3 protein is CVSSETLRNQPQHF. The CDR3 nucleotides read TGCGTCAGCAGTGAGACGCTCAGGAATCAGCCCCAGCATTTT.

The V and J genes are TRBV6-4 and TRBJ2-1, with 8 bases matching TRBD2. From germline, CDR1 is MRHNA and CDR2 SNTAGT. This CDR3 is built from 16 residues. V lost 5 bases, J lost 13 bases, and 19 bases stayed unmatched. CDR3 in DNA: TGTGCCAGCAGTCATGAGGCGGGGGGAAGTAGCCCCACCCAGTTCTTC. This gives the protein CASSHEAGGSSPTQFF.

With respect to this clone: One junction end disagrees with the germline gene, perhaps due to a read error. This sequence joins TRBV5-5 and TRBJ2-7; 7 nucleotides line up with TRBD2. Germline CDR1 is SGHKS and CDR2 is YYEKEE (reference sequence). The CDR3 has 11 amino acids. The CDR3 DNA reads TGTGCCAGCAGCTCTGCCGGTGGGGGGGACTTC. Its protein product is CASSSAGGGDF.

This clone was detected once. The chain is built from TRBV2 and TRBJ2-3; the D gene is possibly TRBD2 (6 bases). Germline V CDR1 and CDR2: SNHLY, FYNNEI. The CDR3 sequence is 16 residues long. V was trimmed by 3 bases and J by 6 bases, leaving 19 bases between them. The CDR3 loop is CASSETGLAGRDTQYF. CDR3 DNA: TGTGCCAGCAGTGAGACGGGCCTAGCTGGGAGGGATACGCAGTATTTT.

The chain has TRBV25-1 and TRBJ2-7, with 7 bases fitting TRBD1. Germline V CDR1 and CDR2: MGHDK, SYGVNS. The ends lost 4 bases at V and 2 bases at J; junction bases unmatched: 5. CDR3 size: 14 residues. CDR3 nucleotide sequence: TGTGCCAGCAGTGCAGGGGACAGAACCTACGAGCAGTACTTC. Its translation is CASSAGDRTYEQYF.

This chain connects TRBV5-1 to TRBJ2-5; D uncertain. Matching the DNA end better, TRBJ2-7 makes the J call doubtful. Germline loops: CDR1 SGHRS, CDR2 YFSETQ. This CDR3 comprises 16 residues. The CDR3 DNA sequence: TGCGCCAGCAGCTTGGCCCCGTGGGCAGGATCCAACGAGCAGTACTTC. As protein: CASSLAPWAGSNEQYF.

This clone showed up just a few times. The rearrangement joins TRBV4-1 to TRBJ1-1; no firm D call. CDR1 MGHRA and CDR2 YSYEKL come from the germline V gene. CDR3 length: 13 residues. V dropped 2 bases and J dropped 2 bases, with 6 bases sitting between them. CDR3 protein: CASSQWANTEAFF. The CDR3 coding sequence is TGCGCCAGCAGCCAATGGGCTAACACTGAAGCTTTCTTT.

Only a few counts were recorded for this clone. This chain connects TRBV2 to TRBJ2-2; 7 nucleotides match TRBD2. CDR3 size: 15 residues. The J segment lost 0 bases and the V segment lost 11 bases, leaving 9 bases of the junction unmatched. Germline V gene lookup returns CDR1 SNHLY and CDR2 FYNNEI. CDR3: CAGTFGGANTGELFF. In nucleotides, the CDR3 is TGTGCCGGGACCTTTGGGGGGGCGAACACCGGGGAGCTGTTTTTT. Variable domain in full (rest from reference TRBV2 and TRBJ2-2): EPEVTQTPSHQVTQMGQEVILRCVPISNHLYFYWYRQILGQKVEFLVSFYNNEISEKSEIFDDQFSVERPDGSNFTLKIRSTKLEDSAMYFCAGTFGGANTGELFFGEGSRLTVL.

This chain connects TRBV5-1 to TRBJ2-2; D gene ambiguous. Germline loops: CDR1 SGHRS, CDR2 YFSETQ. The V and J ends lost 5 bases and 5 bases respectively, with 10 bases between them. The CDR3 runs 13 residues. The CDR3 coding sequence is TGCGCCAGCAGAACTCCAGCGACCGGGGAGCTGTTTTTT. This sequence encodes CASRTPATGELFF.

The chain couples TRBV6-5 to TRBJ2-2; the match to TRBD1 covers 7 bases. Germline V lookup: CDR1 MNHEY, CDR2 SVGAGI. The CDR3 contains 13 residues. V lost 6 bases, J lost 5 bases, and 3 bases stayed unmatched. CDR3 DNA: TGTGCCAGCAGGCGACAGGGAACCGGGGAGCTGTTTTTT. Amino acids: CASRRQGTGELFF.

The rearrangement links TRBV4-1 to TRBJ2-1, with unresolved D. Per the germline V gene, CDR1 is MGHRA and CDR2 is YSYEKL. This CDR3 contains 11 residues. Trimming removed 3 bases at V and 6 bases at J, with 3 bases between. CDR3 in amino acids: CASSQSNEQFF. The CDR3 DNA reads TGCGCCAGCAGCCAGAGCAATGAGCAGTTCTTC.

The chain recombines TRBV5-1 with TRBJ1-5; no reliable D call. The CDR3 loop spans 15 amino acids. Trimming took 9 bases from V and 4 from J, leaving 20 bases between them. CDR1 and CDR2 (germline): SGHRS, YFSETQ. The CDR3, as DNA: TGCGCCACCAACGGCTCCGGGAGTACGAATCAGCCCCAGCATTTT. Translation: CATNGSGSTNQPQHF.

The CDR3 coding sequence is TGCGCCAGCAGCCAAGCGGGAAGCGGGAGAAACATTCAGTACTTC. Protein product: CASSQAGSGRNIQYF. This chain joins TRBV4-3 and TRBJ2-4, with 8 nucleotides matching TRBD2. Germline trimming cut 1 base from V and 6 bases from J; bases unmatched to any gene: 5. The CDR3 consists of 15 residues. Germline CDR1 reads LGHNA; CDR2 reads YSLEER.

The chain links TRBV19 to TRBJ1-1; D is perhaps TRBD1 (6 bases). This CDR3 has 12 residues. With 7 bases removed from V and 5 bases from J, the gap between germline ends came to 11 bases. Germline loops: CDR1 LNHDA, CDR2 SQIVND (reference sequence). In nucleotides, the CDR3 is TGTGCCAGTAAACAAACAGGGACTGAAGCTTTCTTT. Protein product: CASKQTGTEAFF.

This clone was detected once. J is TRBJ2-3 and V is TRBV16, with 7 positions matching TRBD1. This CDR3 region has 13 residues. CDR1 is KGHSY, CDR2 FQNENV, per germline. V lost 3 bases and J lost 4; bases outside the gene matches: 1. The CDR3 region is CASSQQGADTQYF. The DNA for the CDR3 is TGTGCCAGCAGCCAGCAGGGGGCAGATACGCAGTATTTT.

This clone appeared a single time. CDR3: CASSLVEGVRSGELFF. The CDR3 DNA reads TGTGCCAGCAGTTTGGTAGAAGGAGTTCGTTCCGGGGAGCTGTTTTTT. The gene calls are TRBV7-9 and TRBJ2-2; D uncertain. This CDR3 region has 16 residues. V lost 6 bases and J lost 6, with 20 bases in between. Germline V lookup: CDR1 SEHNR, CDR2 FQNEAQ (reference sequence). Full variable domain (outside the CDR3, taken from reference TRBV7-9 and TRBJ2-2): DTGVSQNPRHKITKRGQNVTFRCDPISEHNRLYWYRQTLGQGPEFLTYFQNEAQLEKSRLLSDRFSAERPKGSFSTLEIQRTEQGDSAMYLCASSLVEGVRSGELFFGEGSRLTVL.

The chain employs TRBV2 and TRBJ2-3; 8 nucleotides agree with TRBD2. V was clipped by 5 bases and J by 6 bases; unmatched bases: 4. The length of the CDR3 is 13 residues. In germline, CDR1 is SNHLY, CDR2 FYNNEI. The chain's CDR3 is CASSPGLADTQYF. For the CDR3, the DNA is TGTGCCAGCAGTCCAGGACTAGCCGATACGCAGTATTTT.

In this sample, this clone turned up a few times. This sample includes further DNA sequences coding for the same CDR3. CDR3 sequence reads: CASSPGTDTQYF. DNA of the CDR3: TGCGCCAGCAGCCCCGGGACAGATACGCAGTATTTT. V is TRBV5-1 and J is TRBJ2-3; D is undetermined. The CDR3 length is 12 residues. Trimming stripped 4 bases from V and 3 bases from J, with 6 bases between. The germline CDR1 and CDR2 sequences are SGHRS and YFSETQ. Based on the CDR3 plus reference TRBV5-1 and TRBJ2-3, the full variable domain is KAGVTQTPRYLIKTRGQQVTLSCSPISGHRSVSWYQQTPGQGLQFLFEYFSETQRNKGNFPGRFSGRQFSNSRSEMNVSTLELGDSALYLCASSPGTDTQYFGPGTRLTVL.

This chain uses TRBV5-1 with TRBJ2-1; a possible D gene is TRBD2 (6 bases). Germline assignment: CDR1 SGHRS and CDR2 YFSETQ. V lost 4 bases to trimming and J lost 4 bases, with 12 bases between them. The CDR3 contains 14 residues. The CDR3 DNA reads TGCGCCAGCAGCAAGGGACTCCCTTACAATGAGCAGTTCTTC. It is translated as CASSKGLPYNEQFF.

The genes are TRBV5-6 and TRBJ2-1; TRBD2 aligns across 11 bases. J lost 4 bases, V lost 1 base, and 4 bases had no gene match. Germline lookup yields CDR1 SGHDT and CDR2 YYEEEE. This CDR3 has 16 amino acids. The CDR3 here is CASSLWLAGGYNEQFF. The CDR3 bases are TGTGCCAGCAGCTTGTGGCTAGCGGGGGGTTACAATGAGCAGTTCTTC.

The chain uses TRBV7-8 and TRBJ1-6; possibly TRBD1 for D (5 bases). The V gene lost 5 bases and the J gene lost 6 bases, with 8 bases spanning the gap. Germline lookup yields CDR1 SGHVS and CDR2 FQNEAQ. This CDR3 contains 13 residues. CDR3 DNA sequence: TGTGCCAGCAGCCGCGACAGTAATTCACCCCTCCACTTT. Amino acids: CASSRDSNSPLHF.